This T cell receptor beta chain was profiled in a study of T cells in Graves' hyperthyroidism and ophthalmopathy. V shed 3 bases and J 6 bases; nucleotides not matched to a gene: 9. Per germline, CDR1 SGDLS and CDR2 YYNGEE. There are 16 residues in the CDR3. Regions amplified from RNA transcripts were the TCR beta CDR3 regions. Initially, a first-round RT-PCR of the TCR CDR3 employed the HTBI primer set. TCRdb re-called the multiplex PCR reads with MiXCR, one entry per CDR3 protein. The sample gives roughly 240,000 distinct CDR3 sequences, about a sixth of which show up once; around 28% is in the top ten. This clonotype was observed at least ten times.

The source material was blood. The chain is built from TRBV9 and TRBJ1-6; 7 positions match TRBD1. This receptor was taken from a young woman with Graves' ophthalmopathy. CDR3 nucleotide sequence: TGTGCCAGCAGCGCTTCAACGGGACAGATTAATTCACCCCTCCACTTT. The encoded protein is CASSASTGQINSPLHF. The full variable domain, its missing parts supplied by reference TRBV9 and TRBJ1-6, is DSGVTQTPKHLITATGQRVTLRCSPRSGDLSVYWYQQSLDQGLQFLIQYYNGEERAKGNILERFSAQQFPDLHSELNLSSLELGDSALYFCASSASTGQINSPLHFGNGTRLTVT.